This TCR beta chain was captured in a study of beta chain features in type 1 diabetes. Study findings and constraints: The cDNA sequencing approach could over-represent high-TCR-expressing cells.

Sort purity for all populations was recorded as exceeding 98%. This clone was detected only a few times. What it binds is not known. This CDR3 contains 16 residues. CDR1 is MNHEY and CDR2 is SMNVEV in the germline V gene (reference sequence). The V segment lost 2 bases and the J segment 4 bases; nucleotides outside the gene matches: 5. Reverse transcription of all isolated RNA meant that expressed TCRB transcripts were sequenced. Mean read depth for naive, central memory and regulatory T cell samples was about 3.6 million reads. The protocol was immunoSEQ multiplex PCR, while the TCRdb copy is restricted to in-frame clones and leaves out a portion. The sample has about 240,000 clones; around 26% are singletons.

Sequences were obtained from central memory CD4+ T cells from blood. This chain joins TRBV27 and TRBJ2-2; 9 bases match TRBD2. The receptor was derived from a young man in good health. CDR3 region: CASSLRLAGSTGELFF. The CDR3 bases are TGTGCCAGCAGTTTACGGCTAGCGGGAAGCACCGGGGAGCTGTTTTTT.